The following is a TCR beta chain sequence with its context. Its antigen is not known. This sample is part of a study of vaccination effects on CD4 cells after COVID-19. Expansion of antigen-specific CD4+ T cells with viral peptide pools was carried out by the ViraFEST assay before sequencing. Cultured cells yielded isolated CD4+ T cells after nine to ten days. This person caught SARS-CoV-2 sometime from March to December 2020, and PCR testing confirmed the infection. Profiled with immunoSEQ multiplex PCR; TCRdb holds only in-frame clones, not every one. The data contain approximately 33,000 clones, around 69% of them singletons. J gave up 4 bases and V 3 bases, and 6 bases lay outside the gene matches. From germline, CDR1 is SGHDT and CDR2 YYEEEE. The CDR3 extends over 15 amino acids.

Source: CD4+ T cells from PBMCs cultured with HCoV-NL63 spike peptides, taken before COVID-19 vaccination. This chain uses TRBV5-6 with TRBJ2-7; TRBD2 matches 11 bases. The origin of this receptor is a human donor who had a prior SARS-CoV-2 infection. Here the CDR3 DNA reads TGTGCCAGCAGCTCACCGGGACTAGCGGTATACGAGCAGTACTTC. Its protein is CASSSPGLAVYEQYF.